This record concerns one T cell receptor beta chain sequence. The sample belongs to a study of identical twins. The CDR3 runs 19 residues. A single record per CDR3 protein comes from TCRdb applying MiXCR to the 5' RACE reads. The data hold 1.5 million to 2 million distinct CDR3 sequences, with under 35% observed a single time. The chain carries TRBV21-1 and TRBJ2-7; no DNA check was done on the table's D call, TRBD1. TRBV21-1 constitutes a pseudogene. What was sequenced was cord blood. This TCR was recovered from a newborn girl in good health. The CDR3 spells CASSKEIGIGGQGFYEQYF. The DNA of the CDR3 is TGTGCCAGCAGCAAAGAGATTGGGATAGGGGGACAGGGGTTTTACGAGCAGTACTTC.